These 17 T cell receptor beta chains came from one sample sequenced in a study of control samples from healthy donors and cancer patients. The assay was immunoSEQ multiplex PCR, and TCRdb's table has in-frame clones only and misses some. The sample lists about 180,000 clones; around 90% were seen once. The sample consisted of blood. Source of these receptors: a man aged 25-45 years in good health.

This clone is a singleton in its sample. The J gene is TRBJ2-1, the V gene TRBV19; TRBD2 matches 9 bases. J lost 4 bases, V lost 8 bases, and 9 bases had no gene match. This CDR3 has 15 amino acids. Per the germline V gene, CDR1 is LNHDA and CDR2 is SQIVND (reference sequence). Here the CDR3 reads CASSSGNLGYNEQFF. CDR3 in DNA: TGTGCCAGTTCTAGCGGGAACTTGGGGTACAATGAGCAGTTCTTC. Based on the CDR3 plus reference TRBV19 and TRBJ2-1, the full variable domain is DGGITQSPKYLFRKEGQNVTLSCEQNLNHDAMYWYRQDPGQGLRLIYYSQIVNDFQKGDIAEGYSVSREKKESFPLTVTSAQKNPTAFYLCASSSGNLGYNEQFFGPGTRLTVL.

This clone was seen once. V gene TRBV25-1 combines with J gene TRBJ1-4; 9 nucleotides align to TRBD1. CDR1 is MGHDK and CDR2 is SYGVNS in the germline V gene. The ends lost 4 bases at V and 6 bases at J; junction bases unmatched: 3. The CDR3 is 14 residues long. The CDR3 loop reads CASSGDRAHEKLFF. The CDR3 DNA is TGTGCCAGCAGTGGGGACAGGGCGCATGAAAAACTGTTTTTT.

This clone came up a few times. J is TRBJ1-3 and V is TRBV28; D might be TRBD1 (6 bases). This CDR3 has 13 residues. Deletions cut 6 bases from V and 3 bases from J, with 9 bases between. Looked up from germline, CDR1 is MDHEN and CDR2 is SYDVKM. CDR3 loop: CASRQGGGNTIYF. The CDR3 nucleotides are TGTGCCAGCAGACAGGGTGGTGGAAACACCATATATTTT. The entire variable domain, with the rest obtained from reference TRBV28 and TRBJ1-3, is as follows: DVKVTQSSRYLVKRTGEKVFLECVQDMDHENMFWYRQDPGLGLRLIYFSYDVKMKEKGDIPEGYSVSREKKERFSLILESASTNQTSMYLCASRQGGGNTIYFGEGSWLTVV.

The chain joins TRBV27 to TRBJ1-2, with 7 bases aligning to TRBD1. The length of the CDR3 is 15 residues. Unmatched junction bases numbered 6, after V lost 2 bases and J lost 3 bases. Germline V lookup: CDR1 MNHEY, CDR2 SMNVEV (reference sequence). CDR3 nucleotide sequence: TGTGCCAGCAGTTTACGTCCAGGGGGTGACTATGGCTACACCTTC. This translates into CASSLRPGGDYGYTF.

The chain is built from TRBV28 and TRBJ1-1; D is perhaps TRBD1 (5 bases). Deletions cut 5 bases from V and 1 base from J, with 11 bases between. The germline V gene has CDR1 MDHEN and CDR2 SYDVKM. The CDR3 sequence is 14 residues long. CDR3: CASSPPDRNTEAFF. The CDR3, as DNA: TGTGCCAGCAGTCCGCCAGACAGGAACACTGAAGCTTTCTTT.

V usage is TRBV12-3 or TRBV12-4 and J usage is TRBJ2-5; possible D gene TRBD1, 5 bases. With 6 bases removed from V and 5 bases from J, the gap between germline ends came to 13 bases. The CDR3 runs to 13 residues. The CDR3 sequence is CASRVGKGETQYF. The CDR3 DNA reads TGTGCCAGCAGAGTGGGGAAGGGGGAGACCCAGTACTTC.

The J gene is TRBJ1-1, the V gene TRBV28; 7 bases align to TRBD1. Germline-derived CDR1 and CDR2 are MDHEN and SYDVKM. V lost 5 bases and J lost 0; bases outside the gene matches: 6. The CDR3 extends over 15 amino acids. The CDR3: CASSPRTGLNTEAFF. CDR3 bases: TGTGCCAGCAGTCCCCGGACAGGACTGAACACTGAAGCTTTCTTT.

About this clone: Lacking the conserved final phenylalanine or tryptophan, this CDR3 likely reflects a read error. Because the CDR3's place on the DNA is in doubt, the DNA is left out and the CDR3 is given as listed by TCRdb. The chain uses TRBV30 and TRBJ2-7; the table calls TRBD1, which could not be checked here. The CDR3 comprises 11 residues, both ends counted. The V gene's germline CDR1 is GTSNPN and CDR2 SVGIG (reference sequence). This CDR3 reads CAWSIPDRRRL.

The rearrangement joins TRBV19 to TRBJ2-7; tentatively, D is TRBD1 (5 bases). CDR1 is LNHDA and CDR2 is SQIVND in the germline V gene (reference sequence). The CDR3 extends over 13 amino acids. Trimming stripped 9 bases from V and 7 bases from J, with 19 bases between. The CDR3 loop reads CASSGSTGGEQYF. As DNA, the CDR3 is TGTGCCAGCTCGGGCAGTACAGGTGGGGAGCAGTACTTC.

This chain uses TRBV14 with TRBJ2-7; D perhaps matches TRBD1 (6 bases). The CDR3 contains 13 residues. Trimming pared 5 bases from V and 6 bases from J, leaving 14 bases between. The germline gives CDR1 SGHDN, CDR2 FVKESK. The CDR3 coding sequence is TGTGCCAGCAGCGTACGCAGGGGTGGCGAGCAGTACTTC. This encodes CASSVRRGGEQYF.

CDR3 region: CASGTRLNNEQFF. CDR3 DNA sequence: TGTGCCAGCGGGACGCGGCTTAACAATGAGCAGTTCTTC. V usage is TRBV7-7 and J usage is TRBJ2-1; D could derive from TRBD1 or TRBD2 (5 bases each). CDR1 is SSHAT, CDR2 FNYEAQ, per germline (reference sequence). The V gene lost 8 bases and the J gene lost 5 bases, with 13 bases spanning the gap. The CDR3 is made up of 13 amino acids.

The chain uses TRBV6-1 and TRBJ2-5, with TRBD2 as a possible D gene (6 bases). V lost 1 base, J lost 6 bases, and 12 bases lay in between. CDR1 and CDR2 (germline): MNHNS, SASEGT. The CDR3 sequence is 14 residues long. CDR3: CASSEGLVRQTQYF. CDR3 coding DNA: TGTGCCAGCAGTGAAGGACTAGTGAGGCAGACCCAGTACTTC.

The V and J genes are TRBV13 and TRBJ1-5, with no clear D. Germline assignment: CDR1 PRHDT and CDR2 FYEKMQ (reference sequence). V gave up 0 bases and J gave up 4 bases, with 7 bases separating them. This CDR3 spans 14 amino acids. CDR3 sequence reads: CASSLGQFNQPQHF. The CDR3 nucleotides are TGTGCCAGCAGCTTAGGACAGTTTAATCAGCCCCAGCATTTT.

This sequence joins TRBV5-1 and TRBJ1-5, with D uncertain. From germline, CDR1 is SGHRS and CDR2 YFSETQ. The CDR3 length is 12 residues. V lost 9 bases, J lost 1 base, and 8 bases lay in between. CDR3 sequence reads: CATLGSNQPQHF. In DNA form, the CDR3 reads TGCGCCACCTTGGGGAGCAATCAGCCCCAGCATTTT.

This clone was seen a single time. This chain joins TRBV20-1 and TRBJ1-1; D is unresolved. The CDR3 sequence is 14 residues long. The V end was cut by 3 bases, the J end by 1 base, with 12 bases between. Germline values: CDR1 DFQATT, CDR2 SNEGSKA (reference sequence). CDR3 in amino acids: CSASSRRANTEAFF. The CDR3 coding sequence is TGCAGTGCTAGTTCCCGAAGGGCGAACACTGAAGCTTTCTTT.

This clone was counted once. This rearrangement joins TRBV11-2 to TRBJ2-3; 7 bases agree with TRBD2. Germline V gene lookup returns CDR1 SGHAT and CDR2 FQNNGV. This CDR3 spans 16 amino acids. V dropped 1 base and J dropped 2; count of bases not matched to a gene: 6. The CDR3 here is CASSLVAGGFTDTQYF. The CDR3 DNA is TGTGCCAGCAGCTTAGTAGCCGGGGGGTTCACAGATACGCAGTATTTT. Using reference TRBV11-2 and TRBJ2-3 for the parts outside the CDR3, the full variable domain is EAGVAQSPRYKIIEKRQSVAFWCNPISGHATLYWYQQILGQGPKLLIQFQNNGVVDDSQLPKDRFSAERLKGVDSTLKIQPAKLEDSAVYLCASSLVAGGFTDTQYFGPGTRLTVL.

The CDR3 region has the DNA TGCGCCAGCAGCCCCCGGACAGGGAGAGGAACTGAAGCTTTCTTT. Protein product: CASSPRTGRGTEAFF. The gene calls are TRBV5-1 and TRBJ1-1; TRBD1 matches 8 bases. The CDR3 has 15 residues. Germline-derived CDR1 and CDR2 are SGHRS and YFSETQ. Unmatched junction bases numbered 10, after V lost 4 bases and J lost 5 bases.